Each of the 15 T cell receptor beta chains below was sequenced from the same sample in a study of technical replicates of blood from four donors. TCRdb keeps only in-frame clones here, not all; method: immunoSEQ multiplex PCR. Altogether tens of thousands of clones are present, over 95% being singletons, with the ten largest covering roughly 0.2%. The sequencing input was T cells isolated from PBMCs. The source is a human donor in good health.

This chain joins TRBV5-1 and TRBJ2-1, with 8 positions matching TRBD2. Germline CDR1 is SGHRS and CDR2 is YFSETQ. The CDR3 runs to 16 residues. Germline trimming cut 0 bases from V and 5 bases from J; bases unmatched to any gene: 7. The CDR3 bases are TGCGCCAGCAGCTTGGTCCTACCAGCGGGAGACAATGAGCAGTTCTTC. Translated: CASSLVLPAGDNEQFF. The full variable domain, its missing parts supplied by reference TRBV5-1 and TRBJ2-1, is KAGVTQTPRYLIKTRGQQVTLSCSPISGHRSVSWYQQTPGQGLQFLFEYFSETQRNKGNFPGRFSGRQFSNSRSEMNVSTLELGDSALYLCASSLVLPAGDNEQFFGPGTRLTVL.

This clone was observed a single time. J is TRBJ1-3 and V is TRBV7-9; D ambiguous. V dropped 5 bases and J dropped 0 bases, with 8 bases sitting between them. The CDR3 runs 14 residues. Germline V CDR1 and CDR2: SEHNR, FQNEAQ (reference sequence). The chain's CDR3 is CASSPLSSGNTIYF. In nucleotides, the CDR3 is TGTGCCAGCAGCCCCTTGAGCTCTGGAAACACCATATATTTT.

This rearrangement joins TRBV4-1 to TRBJ1-5; perhaps TRBD1 as D (5 bases). Germline V CDR1 and CDR2: MGHRA, YSYEKL. This CDR3 has 15 residues. The ends were cut back, 1 base at V and 0 bases at J, with 7 bases in the middle. CDR3 region: CASSQGQYSNQPQHF. The CDR3 DNA reads TGCGCCAGCAGCCAAGGACAGTATAGCAATCAGCCCCAGCATTTT.

The gene calls are TRBV7-9 and TRBJ2-4; the D gene is possibly TRBD1 (6 bases). The germline V gene encodes CDR1 SEHNR and CDR2 FQNEAQ (reference sequence). V lost 1 base to trimming and J lost 5 bases, with 15 bases between them. The CDR3 has 16 amino acids. CDR3 in amino acids: CASSLVIVGAQNIQYF. CDR3 bases: TGTGCCAGCAGCTTAGTGATTGTGGGGGCACAAAACATTCAGTACTTC.

The V gene is TRBV7-9, the J gene TRBJ2-1; TRBD2 is a possible D gene (7 bases). The CDR3 covers 16 residues. Germline V gene data show CDR1 as SEHNR and CDR2 as FQNEAQ (reference sequence). The V gene lost 3 bases and the J gene lost 7 bases, with 19 bases spanning the gap. This CDR3 is CASSFKGGRLGNEQFF. In nucleotides, the CDR3 is TGTGCCAGCAGCTTTAAGGGGGGGCGGCTTGGGAATGAGCAGTTCTTC.

The table lists this clone with a count of one. The rearrangement joins TRBV11-3 to TRBJ2-2; 9 bases are shared with TRBD1. The length of the CDR3 is 14 residues. Germline-derived CDR1 and CDR2 are SGHNT and YENEEA. V was pared by 6 bases and J by 8 bases, with 7 bases of the junction left unmatched. As DNA, the CDR3 is TGTGCCAGCAGTTCGGGACAGGGTACGGGGGAGCTGTTTTTT. Protein sequence: CASSSGQGTGELFF.

This rearrangement joins TRBV9 to TRBJ2-7; 11 bases are a match to TRBD2. Germline-derived CDR1 and CDR2 are SGDLS and YYNGEE. With 3 bases clipped from V and 2 bases from J, the junction kept 13 bases outside the gene matches. The length of the CDR3 is 18 residues. The CDR3, as DNA: TGTGCCAGCAGCGCGGATTCCGGGACTAGCGGTTCAGCCTACGAGCAGTACTTC. This translates into CASSADSGTSGSAYEQYF. The full variable domain, in which reference TRBV9 and TRBJ2-7 provide the parts outside the CDR3, is DSGVTQTPKHLITATGQRVTLRCSPRSGDLSVYWYQQSLDQGLQFLIQYYNGEERAKGNILERFSAQQFPDLHSELNLSSLELGDSALYFCASSADSGTSGSAYEQYFGPGTRLTVT.

This sequence joins TRBV6-5 and TRBJ2-6; D gene uncertain. CDR1 is MNHEY, CDR2 SVGAGI, per germline. This CDR3 is 15 amino acids long. V lost 6 bases and J lost 0, with 9 bases in between. CDR3 sequence (DNA): TGTGCCAGCAGCCCCTTCTACTCTGGGGCCAACGTCCTGACTTTC. This translates into CASSPFYSGANVLTF.

This clone is a singleton in its sample. This chain links TRBV19 with TRBJ2-7, with a tentative D call TRBD2 (6 bases). CDR1 is LNHDA and CDR2 is SQIVND in the germline V gene (reference sequence). The CDR3 contains 15 residues. The germline V and J ends were trimmed by 0 bases and 4 bases, with 13 bases remaining between them. CDR3 residues: CASSIEAGLTYEQYF. The CDR3, as DNA: TGTGCCAGTAGTATAGAGGCGGGACTTACTTACGAGCAGTACTTC.

V usage is TRBV7-6 and J usage is TRBJ2-7; D unclear. CDR1 is SGHVS and CDR2 is FNYEAQ in the germline V gene. Between the trimmed V and J ends, which lost 1 base and 2 bases, there was a span of 6 bases. The CDR3 has 13 amino acids. The CDR3: CASSLGRTYEQYF. DNA for the CDR3: TGTGCCAGCAGCTTAGGCAGAACCTACGAGCAGTACTTC.

The chain employs TRBV5-6 and TRBJ1-1; D not certain. Trimming stripped 0 bases from V and 4 bases from J, with 10 bases between. CDR3 size: 14 residues. CDR1 is SGHDT and CDR2 is YYEEEE in the germline V gene. DNA for the CDR3: TGTGCCAGCAGCTTGGCCGCCCGGGGCACTGAAGCTTTCTTT. Translation gives CASSLAARGTEAFF.

The chain combines TRBV12-5 with TRBJ1-1; 7 nucleotides agree with TRBD1. Germline lookup yields CDR1 LGHNT and CDR2 FRNRAP. The CDR3 length is 13 residues. With V trimmed by 3 bases and J by 7 bases, 5 bases remained unmatched. CDR3 region: CASGLDRVYEAFF. The DNA of the CDR3 is TGTGCTAGTGGTTTAGACAGGGTTTATGAAGCTTTCTTT.

This rearrangement joins TRBV9 to TRBJ2-7, with D tentatively TRBD2 (6 bases). Trimming pared 4 bases from V and 3 bases from J, leaving 14 bases between. CDR1 and CDR2 from the germline V gene are SGDLS and YYNGEE. The CDR3 length is 14 residues. In DNA form, the CDR3 reads TGTGCCAGCAGCCCCACCAGGAGGGGCTACGAGCAGTACTTC. Amino acid sequence: CASSPTRRGYEQYF.

The chain couples TRBV27 to TRBJ1-5; a possible D gene is TRBD1 (5 bases). This CDR3 comprises 13 residues. The V gene lost 4 bases and the J gene lost 4 bases, with 8 bases spanning the gap. Germline CDR1 is MNHEY and CDR2 is SMNVEV (reference sequence). The CDR3 here is CASSWGGNQPQHF. CDR3 coding DNA: TGTGCCAGCAGTTGGGGGGGGAATCAGCCCCAGCATTTT.

The V gene is TRBV7-3, the J gene TRBJ2-1; D is possibly TRBD2 (7 bases). Germline assignment: CDR1 SGHTA and CDR2 FQGTGA. The V end was cut by 3 bases, the J end by 10 bases, with 19 bases between. The CDR3 consists of 15 residues. This CDR3 reads CASSLGAGVSVEQFF. DNA of the CDR3: TGTGCCAGCAGCTTGGGGGCGGGAGTAAGTGTAGAGCAGTTCTTC.